This T cell receptor (beta chain) appears in the sequencing data of a study of cytomegalovirus exposure and HLA in healthy donors. This clone showed up just a few times. Deletions cut 1 base from V and 11 bases from J, with 11 bases between. The CDR3 is 12 residues long. Per the germline V gene, CDR1 is KGHSY and CDR2 is FQNENV. Vbeta (60) and Jbeta (13) primers were used in the PCR. The assay was immunoSEQ multiplex PCR, and TCRdb's table has in-frame clones only and misses some. The sample lists 95,000 to 150,000 clones; about four fifths were seen once. V and J are TRBV16 and TRBJ1-1, with a possible D match to TRBD1 (5 bases). Sequences were obtained from PBMCs. This sequence was found in a female donor in good health and CMV-seropositive. The CDR3 is CASSQYGAGAFF. The CDR3 region has the DNA TGTGCCAGCAGCCAATATGGGGCTGGGGCTTTCTTT. The full variable domain, with the rest looked up from reference TRBV16 and TRBJ1-1, is GEEVAQTPKHLVRGEGQKAKLYCAPIKGHSYVFWYQQVLKNEFKFLISFQNENVFDETGMPKERFSAKCLPNSPCSLEIQATKLEDSAVYFCASSQYGAGAFFGQGTRLTVV.